Below, 13 T cell receptor beta chains from the same sample are listed, as sequenced in a study of OX40 agonist ivuxolimab in advanced cancers. The method was immunoSEQ multiplex PCR; TCRdb's version includes in-frame clones alone and lacks a portion of them. The sample has tens of thousands of clones; around 92% are singletons. This sample comprised CD4+ or CD8+ T cells sorted from blood, obtained in a trial of the OX40 agonist ivuxolimab. These receptors were collected from an adult with an advanced solid tumor such as melanoma, head and neck, liver or kidney cancer.

The V gene is TRBV5-1, the J gene TRBJ2-2; D assignment may be TRBD1 or TRBD2 (7 bases each). Per germline, CDR1 SGHRS and CDR2 YFSETQ. V lost 3 bases and J lost 3, with 9 bases in between. The CDR3 has 14 residues. For the CDR3, the DNA is TGCGCCAGCAGCTCAGGGGGGGACACCGGGGAGCTGTTTTTT. It translates to CASSSGGDTGELFF.

This clone was recorded once. The chain carries TRBV9 and TRBJ2-5; D remains unclear. CDR3 length: 15 residues. CDR1 and CDR2 (germline): SGDLS, YYNGEE. Trimming removed 4 bases at V and 3 bases at J, with 16 bases between. In nucleotides, the CDR3 is TGTGCCAGCAGCCCCGATTTAGGTCATAAAGAGACCCAGTACTTC. Encoded protein: CASSPDLGHKETQYF.

This clone has only one observation. The chain employs TRBV2 and TRBJ2-7, with TRBD1 matching over 11 bases. Germline V gene sequence: CDR1 SNHLY, CDR2 FYNNEI. This CDR3 region has 15 residues. V shed 7 bases, J shed 9 bases, and the junction held 14 bases outside the gene matches. CDR3 nucleotide sequence: TGTGCCAGCACAGAGCGGACAGGGGGCGGGAGGTTGCAGTACTTC. Amino acid sequence: CASTERTGGGRLQYF.

This chain connects TRBV6-1 to TRBJ2-1; TRBD1 is a possible D gene (5 bases). V was shortened by 1 base and J by 12 bases, with 13 bases between the two germline ends. Germline V gene sequence: CDR1 MNHNS, CDR2 SASEGT. The length of the CDR3 is 13 residues. For the CDR3, the DNA is TGTGCCAGCAGTGAAGGTGGGGCCCTCAGGCAGTTCTTC. Amino acid sequence: CASSEGGALRQFF.

This clone was recorded only once. The J gene is TRBJ1-2, the V gene TRBV28; D not certain. The V and J ends lost 8 bases and 6 bases respectively, with 10 bases between them. Germline lookup yields CDR1 MDHEN and CDR2 SYDVKM. The CDR3 runs 11 residues. The CDR3 coding sequence is TGTGCCAGCTCGGGGAACAATGGCTACACCTTC. Translation: CASSGNNGYTF.

The V gene is TRBV7-6, the J gene TRBJ2-5, with D possibly called TRBD1 or TRBD2 (5 bases each). Germline V lookup: CDR1 SGHVS, CDR2 FNYEAQ. The CDR3 extends over 15 amino acids. Trimming removed 4 bases from V and 5 bases from J, with 17 bases in between. The CDR3 DNA follows: TGTGCCAGCAGCTGGGATCACGGGGCCGGGGAGACCCAGTACTTC. Translating gives CASSWDHGAGETQYF.

Ten or more counts support this clone. The rearrangement links TRBV14 to TRBJ2-1; D unclear. The CDR3 is 13 residues long. Trimming took 5 bases from V and 3 from J, leaving 8 bases between them. The germline V gene encodes CDR1 SGHDN and CDR2 FVKESK. The CDR3 DNA sequence: TGTGCCAGCAGCTTCGACTTCTACAATGAGCAGTTCTTC. Residues: CASSFDFYNEQFF.

The J gene is TRBJ2-1, the V gene TRBV6-5; 12 bases align to TRBD2. The germline V gene encodes CDR1 MNHEY and CDR2 SVGAGI. V dropped 7 bases and J dropped 5; count of bases not matched to a gene: 6. CDR3 length equals 15 residues. For the CDR3, the DNA is TGTGCCAGCACCCGGACTAGCGGGGCCCACAATGAGCAGTTCTTC. Its protein product is CASTRTSGAHNEQFF.

The chain couples TRBV5-4 to TRBJ2-2; D unresolved. Germline CDR1 is SGHNT and CDR2 is YYREEE (reference sequence). This CDR3 is 13 amino acids long. The V end lost 0 bases, the J end lost 5 bases, and 5 bases lay between the germline ends. CDR3 in DNA: TGTGCCAGCAGCTTGGACGGTACCGGGGAGCTGTTTTTT. Translation: CASSLDGTGELFF. Full variable domain (outside the CDR3, taken from reference TRBV5-4 and TRBJ2-2): ETGVTQSPTHLIKTRGQQVTLRCSSQSGHNTVSWYQQALGQGPQFIFQYYREEENGRGNFPPRFSGLQFPNYSSELNVNALELDDSALYLCASSLDGTGELFFGEGSRLTVL.

J is TRBJ2-1 and V is TRBV30, with TRBD2 matching over 7 bases. This CDR3 is built from 16 residues. The V gene end was trimmed by 0 bases and the J gene end by 4 bases; junction bases not matched to a gene: 9. Germline-derived CDR1 and CDR2 are GTSNPN and SVGIG (reference sequence). In nucleotides, the CDR3 is TGTGCCTGGAGTGTACCCCCTGAGCGGGGTTACAATGAGCAGTTCTTC. As protein: CAWSVPPERGYNEQFF.

The sample holds one count of this clone. The chain links TRBV9 to TRBJ2-7; the D gene could be TRBD1 or TRBD2 (5 bases each). V was clipped by 4 bases and J by 3 bases, with 14 bases between them. Germline CDR1 SGDLS, CDR2 YYNGEE. The CDR3 totals 14 residues. Here the CDR3 DNA reads TGTGCCAGCAGCCCGGGGACGGCCGGCTACGAGCAGTACTTC. It encodes CASSPGTAGYEQYF.

The chain joins TRBV29-1 to TRBJ2-1; D is undetermined. The ends were cut back, 7 bases at V and 6 bases at J, with 10 bases in the middle. CDR1 and CDR2 (germline): SQVTM, ANQGSEA. This CDR3 contains 11 residues. This CDR3 is CSGHSVNEQFF. Written as DNA, the CDR3 is TGCAGCGGGCACTCGGTCAATGAGCAGTTCTTC.

This CDR3 is CASSLPGGLAKNIQYF. CDR3 bases: TGTGCCAGCAGTTTGCCCGGAGGGTTAGCCAAAAACATTCAGTACTTC. The V gene is TRBV28, the J gene TRBJ2-4; maybe TRBD2 (6 bases). Trimming pared 3 bases from V and 0 bases from J, leaving 12 bases between. Germline assignment: CDR1 MDHEN and CDR2 SYDVKM. The CDR3 extends over 16 amino acids. The variable domain in full, with the rest retrieved from reference TRBV28 and TRBJ2-4, is DVKVTQSSRYLVKRTGEKVFLECVQDMDHENMFWYRQDPGLGLRLIYFSYDVKMKEKGDIPEGYSVSREKKERFSLILESASTNQTSMYLCASSLPGGLAKNIQYFGAGTRLSVL.